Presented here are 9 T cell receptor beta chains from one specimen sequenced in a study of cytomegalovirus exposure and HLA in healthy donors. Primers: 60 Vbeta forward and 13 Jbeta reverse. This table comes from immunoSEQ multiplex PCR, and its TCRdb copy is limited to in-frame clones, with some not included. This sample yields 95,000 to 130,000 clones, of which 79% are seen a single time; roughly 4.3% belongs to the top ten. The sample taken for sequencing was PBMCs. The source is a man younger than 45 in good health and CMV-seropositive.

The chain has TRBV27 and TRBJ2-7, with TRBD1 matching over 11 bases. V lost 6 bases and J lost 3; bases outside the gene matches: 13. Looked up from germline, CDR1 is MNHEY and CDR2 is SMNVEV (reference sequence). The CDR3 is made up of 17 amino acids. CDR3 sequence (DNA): TGTGCCAGCAGCCAAAACTCGGGACAGGGGGGGTACTACGAGCAGTACTTC. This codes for CASSQNSGQGGYYEQYF.

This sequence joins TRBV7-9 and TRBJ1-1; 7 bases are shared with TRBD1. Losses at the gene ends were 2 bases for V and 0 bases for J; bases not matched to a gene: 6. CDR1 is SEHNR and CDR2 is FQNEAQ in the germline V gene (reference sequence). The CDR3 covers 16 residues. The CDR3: CASSLTVTGLNTEAFF. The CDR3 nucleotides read TGTGCCAGCAGCTTAACGGTGACAGGGCTGAACACTGAAGCTTTCTTT.

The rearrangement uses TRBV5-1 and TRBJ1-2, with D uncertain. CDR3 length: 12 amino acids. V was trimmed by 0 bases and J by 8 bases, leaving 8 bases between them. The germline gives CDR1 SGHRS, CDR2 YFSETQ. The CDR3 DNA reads TGCGCCAGCAGCTTGGAGTCGCGCGGCTACACCTTC. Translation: CASSLESRGYTF.

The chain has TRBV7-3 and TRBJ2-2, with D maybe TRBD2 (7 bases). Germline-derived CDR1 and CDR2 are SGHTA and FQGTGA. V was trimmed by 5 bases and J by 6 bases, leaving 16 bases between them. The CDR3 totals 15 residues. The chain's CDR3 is CASSLLRGGPGELFF. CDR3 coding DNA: TGTGCCAGCAGCCTCCTCAGGGGAGGGCCCGGGGAGCTGTTTTTT.

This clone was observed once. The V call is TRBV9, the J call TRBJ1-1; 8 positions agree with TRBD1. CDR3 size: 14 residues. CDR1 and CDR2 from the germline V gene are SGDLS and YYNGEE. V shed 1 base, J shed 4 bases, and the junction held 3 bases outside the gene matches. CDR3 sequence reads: CASSVQGASTEAFF. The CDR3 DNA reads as TGTGCCAGCAGCGTACAGGGGGCAAGCACTGAAGCTTTCTTT.

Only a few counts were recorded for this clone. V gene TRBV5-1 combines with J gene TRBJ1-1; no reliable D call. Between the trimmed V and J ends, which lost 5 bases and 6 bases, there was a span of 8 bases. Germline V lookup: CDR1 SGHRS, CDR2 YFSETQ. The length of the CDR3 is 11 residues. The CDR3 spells CASRAGPEAFF. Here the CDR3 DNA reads TGCGCCAGCAGAGCGGGTCCTGAAGCTTTCTTT.

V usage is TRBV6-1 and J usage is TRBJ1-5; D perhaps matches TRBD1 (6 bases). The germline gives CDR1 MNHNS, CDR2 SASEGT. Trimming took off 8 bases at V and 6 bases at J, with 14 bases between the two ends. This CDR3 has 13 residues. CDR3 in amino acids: CASEGGASQPQHF. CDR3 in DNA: TGTGCCAGCGAGGGGGGGGCGAGTCAGCCCCAGCATTTT.

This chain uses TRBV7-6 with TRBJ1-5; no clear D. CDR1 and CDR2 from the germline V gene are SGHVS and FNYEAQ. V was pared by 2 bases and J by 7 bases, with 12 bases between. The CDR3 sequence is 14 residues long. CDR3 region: CASSLWGGEQPQHF. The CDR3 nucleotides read TGTGCCAGCAGCTTATGGGGAGGTGAGCAGCCCCAGCATTTT.

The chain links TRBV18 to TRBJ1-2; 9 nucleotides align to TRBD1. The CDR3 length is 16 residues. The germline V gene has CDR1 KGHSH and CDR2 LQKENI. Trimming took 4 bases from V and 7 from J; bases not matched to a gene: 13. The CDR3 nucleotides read TGTGCCAGCTCACTAGAGACGACAGGGGGAGGCATTGGCTACACCTTC. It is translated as CASSLETTGGGIGYTF.